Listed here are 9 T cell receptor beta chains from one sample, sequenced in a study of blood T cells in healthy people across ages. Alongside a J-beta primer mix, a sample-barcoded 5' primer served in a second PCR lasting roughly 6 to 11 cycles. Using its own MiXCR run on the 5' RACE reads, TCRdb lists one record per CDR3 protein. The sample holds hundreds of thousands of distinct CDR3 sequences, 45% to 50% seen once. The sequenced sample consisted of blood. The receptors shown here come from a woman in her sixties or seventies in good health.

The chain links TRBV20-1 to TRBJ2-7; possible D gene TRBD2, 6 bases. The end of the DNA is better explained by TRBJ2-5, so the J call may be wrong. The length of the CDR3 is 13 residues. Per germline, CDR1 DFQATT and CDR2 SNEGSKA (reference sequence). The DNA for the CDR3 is TGCAGCGAGACGGGACTGGTGACAGAGACCCAGTACTTC. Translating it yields CSETGLVTETQYF.

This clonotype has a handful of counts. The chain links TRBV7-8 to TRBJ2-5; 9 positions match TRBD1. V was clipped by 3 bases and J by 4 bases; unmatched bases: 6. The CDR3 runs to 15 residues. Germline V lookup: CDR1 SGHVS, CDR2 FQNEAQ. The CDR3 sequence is CASSLGTGRGETQYF. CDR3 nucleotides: TGTGCCAGCAGCTTGGGGACAGGGAGGGGAGAGACCCAGTACTTC.

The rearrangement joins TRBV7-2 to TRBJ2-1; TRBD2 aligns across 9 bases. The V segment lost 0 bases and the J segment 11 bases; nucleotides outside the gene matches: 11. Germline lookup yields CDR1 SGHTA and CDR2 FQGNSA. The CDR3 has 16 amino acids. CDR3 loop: CASSLAISGSARKQFF. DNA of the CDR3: TGTGCCAGCAGCTTAGCTATTAGCGGGAGTGCACGTAAGCAGTTCTTC. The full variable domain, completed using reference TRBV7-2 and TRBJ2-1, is GAGVSQSPSNKVTEKGKDVELRCDPISGHTALYWYRQSLGQGLEFLIYFQGNSAPDKSGLPSDRFSAERTGGSVSTLTIQRTQQEDSAVYLCASSLAISGSARKQFFGPGTRLTVL.

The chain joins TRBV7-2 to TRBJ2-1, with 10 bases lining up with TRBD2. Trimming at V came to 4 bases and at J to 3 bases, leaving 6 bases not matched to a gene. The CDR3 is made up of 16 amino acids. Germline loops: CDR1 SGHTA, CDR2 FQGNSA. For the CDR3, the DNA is TGTGCCAGCAGCTCTAGCGGGAGATCCCTCTACAATGAGCAGTTCTTC. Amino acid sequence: CASSSSGRSLYNEQFF. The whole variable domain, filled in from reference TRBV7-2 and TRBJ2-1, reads GAGVSQSPSNKVTEKGKDVELRCDPISGHTALYWYRQSLGQGLEFLIYFQGNSAPDKSGLPSDRFSAERTGGSVSTLTIQRTQQEDSAVYLCASSSSGRSLYNEQFFGPGTRLTVL.

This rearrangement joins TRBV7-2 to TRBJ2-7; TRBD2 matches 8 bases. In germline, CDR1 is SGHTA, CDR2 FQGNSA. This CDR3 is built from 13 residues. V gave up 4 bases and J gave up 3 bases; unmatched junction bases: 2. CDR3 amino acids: CASSYGRGYEQYF. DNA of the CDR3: TGTGCCAGCAGCTACGGGAGGGGCTACGAGCAGTACTTC.

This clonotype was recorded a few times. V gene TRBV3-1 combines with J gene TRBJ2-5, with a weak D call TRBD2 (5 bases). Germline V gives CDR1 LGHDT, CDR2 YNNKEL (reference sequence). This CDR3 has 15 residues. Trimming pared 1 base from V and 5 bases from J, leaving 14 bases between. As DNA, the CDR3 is TGTGCCAGCAGCCAAGGAACTAGATCGGATGAGACCCAGTACTTC. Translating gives CASSQGTRSDETQYF.

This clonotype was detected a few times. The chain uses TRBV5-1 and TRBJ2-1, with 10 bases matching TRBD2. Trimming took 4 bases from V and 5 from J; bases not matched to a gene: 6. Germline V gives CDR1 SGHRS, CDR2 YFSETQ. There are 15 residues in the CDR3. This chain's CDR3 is CASSLLAGVHNEQFF. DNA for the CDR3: TGCGCCAGCAGCCTCCTAGCGGGAGTCCACAATGAGCAGTTCTTC.

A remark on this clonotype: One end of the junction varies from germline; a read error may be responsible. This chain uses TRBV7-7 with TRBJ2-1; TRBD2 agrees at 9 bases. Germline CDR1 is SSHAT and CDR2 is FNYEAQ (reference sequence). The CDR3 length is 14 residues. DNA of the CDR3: TGTGCTAGCAGCCCGGGACTAGCATCCCATGAGCAGTTCTTC. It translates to CASSPGLASHEQFF.

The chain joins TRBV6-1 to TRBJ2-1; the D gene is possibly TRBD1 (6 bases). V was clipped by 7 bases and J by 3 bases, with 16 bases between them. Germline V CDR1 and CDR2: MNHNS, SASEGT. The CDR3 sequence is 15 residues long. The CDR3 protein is CASTEMGTHYNEQFF. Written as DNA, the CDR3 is TGTGCCAGCACGGAAATGGGGACACACTACAATGAGCAGTTCTTC.